A single sample is the source of the 7 T cell receptor beta chains below, sequenced in a study of blood T cells in healthy people across ages. Through a sample-barcoded 5' primer and a J-beta primer mix, a second PCR was run for roughly 6 to 12 cycles. TCRdb analysed the 5' RACE reads with MiXCR anew, one entry per CDR3 protein. Of 650,000 to 1,000,000 distinct CDR3 sequences listed, about 36% are singletons. The specimen sequenced was blood. Receptor source: a man in his late teens or twenties in good health.

The V call is TRBV13, the J call TRBJ2-7; D is ambiguous. CDR3 size: 15 residues. Trimming took off 0 bases at V and 4 bases at J, with 13 bases between the two ends. Germline CDR1 reads PRHDT; CDR2 reads FYEKMQ (reference sequence). The CDR3 bases are TGTGCCAGCAGCTTAGGTAGCCTCACCGGATACGAGCAGTACTTC. Encoded protein: CASSLGSLTGYEQYF.

This clonotype was recorded many times. This chain uses TRBV4-3 with TRBJ2-7, with D possibly being TRBD1 or TRBD2 (5 bases each). Trimming shortened V by 2 bases and J by 2 bases, and 16 bases separated the two germline ends. The CDR3 covers 16 residues. Germline CDR1 reads LGHNA; CDR2 reads YSLEER. In nucleotides, the CDR3 is TGCGCCAGCAGCCAATTTCAGGCAGGGAGTCCCTACGAGCAGTACTTC. Encoded protein: CASSQFQAGSPYEQYF.

The chain joins TRBV29-1 to TRBJ2-5; TRBD2 aligns across 7 bases. J was trimmed by 11 bases and V by 1 base; bases with no gene match: 31. The CDR3 totals 20 residues. Germline V CDR1 and CDR2: SQVTM, ANQGSEA. The CDR3 spells CSVEGIIGGWSRLSYNEQYF. Written as DNA, the CDR3 is TGCAGCGTTGAAGGGATCATCGGGGGGTGGAGTCGTCTCTCGTACAATGAGCAGTACTTC.

The V and J genes are TRBV9 and TRBJ2-1; no clear D. Germline-derived CDR1 and CDR2 are SGDLS and YYNGEE. The CDR3 extends over 15 amino acids. V was pared by 0 bases and J by 4 bases, with 11 bases between. The CDR3, as DNA: TGTGCCAGCAGCGTAGGTGCTAGGGCGTACAATGAGCAGTTCTTC. This gives the protein CASSVGARAYNEQFF.

The V and J genes are TRBV5-1 and TRBJ1-1, with D maybe TRBD1 (6 bases). Trimming shortened V by 4 bases and J by 7 bases, and 17 bases separated the two germline ends. CDR3 length: 14 amino acids. Germline CDR1 SGHRS, CDR2 YFSETQ. CDR3 nucleotide sequence: TGCGCCAGCAGCGGGGGACAACTAGCCAGTGAAGCTTTCTTT. Amino acids: CASSGGQLASEAFF.

This clonotype was observed a few times. V is TRBV7-2 and J is TRBJ2-7; the D gene is possibly TRBD2 (5 bases). V lost 2 bases and J 1 base, leaving 12 bases between the germline ends. Germline V gene lookup returns CDR1 SGHTA and CDR2 FQGNSA. CDR3 length: 15 residues. CDR3: CASSLSRVGSYEQYF. CDR3 DNA sequence: TGTGCCAGCAGCTTATCGAGGGTCGGGTCCTACGAGCAGTACTTC.

The chain is built from TRBV30 and TRBJ1-2; a possible D gene is TRBD1 (6 bases). CDR3 size: 16 residues. V lost 3 bases to trimming and J lost 0 bases, with 17 bases between them. CDR1 and CDR2 from the germline V gene are GTSNPN and SVGIG (reference sequence). The CDR3 DNA is TGTGCCTGGAGCCATATCGGACAGCGAGCTAACTATGGCTACACCTTC. It specifies CAWSHIGQRANYGYTF.